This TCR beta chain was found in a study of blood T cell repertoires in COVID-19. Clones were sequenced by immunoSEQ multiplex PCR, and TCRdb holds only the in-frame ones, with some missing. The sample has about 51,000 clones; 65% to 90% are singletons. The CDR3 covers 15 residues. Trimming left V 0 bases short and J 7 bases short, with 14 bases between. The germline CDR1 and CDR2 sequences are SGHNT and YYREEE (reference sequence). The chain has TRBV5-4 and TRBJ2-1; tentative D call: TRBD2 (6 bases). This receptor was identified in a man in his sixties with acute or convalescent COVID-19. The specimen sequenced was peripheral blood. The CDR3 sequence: CASSLDVGSNNEQFF. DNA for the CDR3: TGTGCCAGCAGCTTGGACGTCGGGAGTAATAATGAGCAGTTCTTC.